One and the same sample provided the 27 T cell receptor beta chains below, sequenced in a study of persistence of HIV-infected CD4 T cells. The stimulus was lysate of CMV-infected fibroblasts, roughly 10 ug/mL. Memory cells lacking CD40L and CD69 with high CD45RO were sorted. Their specific antigens are unknown. The libraries were made with immunoSEQ version 4 in survey mode. Assay: immunoSEQ multiplex PCR; the TCRdb copy retains only in-frame clones and omits some. The repertoire holds 25,000 to 30,000 clones, with roughly 78% as singletons. Sequencing was performed on CD4+ T cells sorted from PBMCs after 18-hour stimulation, taken from a patient who received antiretroviral therapy. The receptors stem from an adult man with HIV who was CMV-seropositive.

The chain recombines TRBV7-3 with TRBJ2-1, with 8 bases fitting TRBD1. The CDR3 extends over 15 amino acids. From germline, CDR1 is SGHTA and CDR2 FQGTGA. J gave up 1 base and V 2 bases, and 1 base lay outside the gene matches. The CDR3 coding sequence is TGTGCCAGCAGCTTAGGGACAGGATCCTACAATGAGCAGTTCTTC. This codes for CASSLGTGSYNEQFF. The entire variable domain, with the rest obtained from reference TRBV7-3 and TRBJ2-1, is as follows: GAGVSQTPSNKVTEKGKYVELRCDPISGHTALYWYRQSLGQGPEFLIYFQGTGAADDSGLPNDRFFAVRPEGSVSTLKIQRTERGDSAVYLCASSLGTGSYNEQFFGPGTRLTVL.

This chain joins TRBV7-2 and TRBJ1-6; the match to TRBD1 covers 9 bases. In germline, CDR1 is SGHTA, CDR2 FQGNSA. V lost 3 bases to trimming and J lost 4 bases; unmatched junction nucleotides: 4. This CDR3 comprises 16 residues. The CDR3 DNA follows: TGTGCCAGCAGCTTGGGGACAGGGCGGTATAATTCACCCCTCCACTTT. Amino acids: CASSLGTGRYNSPLHF.

This clone was seen just once. The gene calls are TRBV9 and TRBJ1-6; a possible D gene is TRBD1 (6 bases). With 2 bases removed from V and 7 bases from J, the gap between germline ends came to 10 bases. CDR3 length equals 14 residues. Germline V gene lookup returns CDR1 SGDLS and CDR2 YYNGEE. CDR3 DNA: TGTGCCAGCAGCGTTGGGGACAACAATTCACCCCTCCACTTT. Translated: CASSVGDNNSPLHF.

The chain recombines TRBV7-2 with TRBJ1-2; possibly TRBD1 for D (5 bases). Germline CDR1 is SGHTA and CDR2 is FQGNSA. The CDR3 runs to 15 residues. V dropped 3 bases and J dropped 4 bases, with 15 bases sitting between them. The CDR3 nucleotides are TGTGCCAGCAGCTTTCCAGGGAGGGGAATCTATGGCTACACCTTC. This gives the protein CASSFPGRGIYGYTF.

V usage is TRBV4-2 and J usage is TRBJ2-2; possible D gene TRBD1, 6 bases. Germline CDR1 reads LGHNA; CDR2 reads YNFKEQ. V lost 3 bases and J lost 5, with 10 bases in between. This CDR3 has 14 amino acids. The CDR3 DNA sequence: TGTGCCAGCAGCCAGGTTGACAGGACCGGGGAGCTGTTTTTT. It translates to CASSQVDRTGELFF.

The V and J genes are TRBV7-2 and TRBJ2-3, with 12 bases matching TRBD2. The CDR3 loop spans 16 amino acids. V was pared by 3 bases and J by 5 bases, with 6 bases of the junction left unmatched. Germline CDR1 reads SGHTA; CDR2 reads FQGNSA. The CDR3 spells CASSFGLAGLLDTQYF. The CDR3 DNA follows: TGTGCCAGCAGCTTCGGACTAGCGGGGCTTTTAGATACGCAGTATTTT.

This clone was picked up a small number of times. J is TRBJ2-2 and V is TRBV7-2; D is perhaps TRBD1 or TRBD2 (5 bases each). The V end lost 5 bases, the J end lost 2 bases, and 12 bases lay between the germline ends. Germline CDR1 reads SGHTA; CDR2 reads FQGNSA. The CDR3 has 15 residues. The CDR3 sequence is CASSPTGANTGELFF. CDR3 in DNA: TGTGCCAGCAGCCCTACCGGGGCTAACACCGGGGAGCTGTTTTTT.

This sequence joins TRBV5-4 and TRBJ2-1; 8 bases fit TRBD2. With V trimmed by 1 base and J by 0 bases, 3 bases remained unmatched. The CDR3 runs to 16 residues. Germline CDR1 reads SGHNT; CDR2 reads YYREEE (reference sequence). The CDR3 sequence: CASSLYSGGSYNEQFF. In DNA, the CDR3 is TGTGCCAGCAGCTTGTACAGCGGGGGCTCCTACAATGAGCAGTTCTTC.

This clone was recorded a few times. The chain couples TRBV9 to TRBJ2-1; the match to TRBD1 covers 8 bases. The CDR3 loop spans 14 amino acids. Trimming removed 3 bases from V and 5 bases from J; junction bases left unmatched: 4. The V gene's germline CDR1 is SGDLS and CDR2 YYNGEE. In nucleotides, the CDR3 is TGTGCCAGCAGCGCCGGGACAGGAGACAATGAGCAGTTCTTC. Its translation is CASSAGTGDNEQFF.

CDR3 coding DNA: TGTGCCAGCTCGACTCAACAGGGGGCTGAGCAGTTCTTC. It specifies CASSTQQGAEQFF. This chain joins TRBV6-4 and TRBJ2-1, with TRBD1 matching 9 bases. With V trimmed by 8 bases and J by 9 bases, 8 bases remained unmatched. CDR1 and CDR2 from the germline V gene are MRHNA and SNTAGT. This CDR3 has 13 residues.

The rearrangement uses TRBV29-1 and TRBJ1-1; no firm D call. The ends were cut back, 4 bases at V and 3 bases at J, with 12 bases in the middle. The germline V gene encodes CDR1 SQVTM and CDR2 ANQGSEA. The CDR3 has 13 residues. The CDR3 loop reads CSVARNLDTEAFF. DNA for the CDR3: TGCAGCGTTGCTAGAAATCTGGACACTGAAGCTTTCTTT.

This clone was seen only a few times. The chain carries TRBV18 and TRBJ1-6; unclear D gene. In germline, CDR1 is KGHSH, CDR2 LQKENI. Trimming took off 2 bases at V and 8 bases at J, with 13 bases between the two ends. This CDR3 spans 15 amino acids. The CDR3 loop is CASSPSGRRDSPLHF. CDR3 in DNA: TGTGCCAGCTCACCATCCGGCAGAAGGGATTCACCCCTCCACTTT.

The chain couples TRBV7-9 to TRBJ2-7, with 7 bases lining up with TRBD1. The CDR3 spans 14 residues. V gave up 4 bases and J gave up 5 bases; unmatched junction bases: 8. Germline values: CDR1 SEHNR, CDR2 FQNEAQ (reference sequence). This CDR3 reads CASSSETGFHEQYF. The CDR3 bases are TGTGCCAGCAGCTCGGAGACAGGGTTCCACGAGCAGTACTTC.

V gene TRBV5-1 combines with J gene TRBJ2-3; 13 nucleotides agree with TRBD2. Germline CDR1 and CDR2: SGHRS and YFSETQ. V lost 5 bases, J lost 0 bases, and 18 bases stayed unmatched. CDR3 length: 21 amino acids. The CDR3 protein is CASSSRPLSTSGGRSTDTQYF. CDR3 in DNA: TGCGCCAGCAGTTCACGCCCGTTATCGACTAGCGGGGGGCGTAGCACAGATACGCAGTATTTT.

The V call is TRBV19, the J call TRBJ2-5, with D perhaps TRBD1 (6 bases). Germline CDR1 and CDR2: LNHDA and SQIVND (reference sequence). The CDR3 spans 15 residues. The ends were cut back, 5 bases at V and 2 bases at J, with 15 bases in the middle. This CDR3 reads CASSPPGQFQETQYF. As DNA, the CDR3 is TGTGCCAGTAGTCCCCCCGGACAGTTTCAAGAGACCCAGTACTTC.

The V gene is TRBV15, the J gene TRBJ1-2; a weak D match, TRBD1 (6 bases). Germline lookup yields CDR1 LNHNV and CDR2 YYDKDF (reference sequence). The CDR3 totals 13 residues. The V and J ends lost 9 bases and 3 bases respectively, with 14 bases between them. The CDR3 loop reads CATAGESYYGYTF. CDR3 nucleotide sequence: TGTGCCACGGCAGGGGAGAGCTACTATGGCTACACCTTC.

A few counts support this clone. The chain has TRBV25-1 and TRBJ1-2; TRBD1 is a possible D gene (5 bases). The CDR3 spans 15 residues. Germline V gene data show CDR1 as MGHDK and CDR2 as SYGVNS. Between the trimmed V and J ends, which lost 2 bases and 6 bases, there was a span of 16 bases. CDR3 region: CASSEDTGVGDGYTF. CDR3 DNA: TGTGCCAGCAGTGAAGACACAGGAGTTGGGGATGGCTACACCTTC.

A few counts support this clone. The chain employs TRBV5-1 and TRBJ2-7, with TRBD1 matching 8 bases. V dropped 2 bases and J dropped 2; count of bases not matched to a gene: 6. This CDR3 is built from 15 residues. Germline V gene data show CDR1 as SGHRS and CDR2 as YFSETQ. CDR3 bases: TGCGCCAGCAGCTTTAGGACAGGGCCTACCTACGAGCAGTACTTC. Amino acids: CASSFRTGPTYEQYF.

The chain uses TRBV18 and TRBJ2-7, with 13 bases identical to TRBD2. The junction had 8 bases not matched to a gene; V was cut back by 6 bases and J by 6 bases. Germline CDR1 and CDR2: KGHSH and LQKENI. The CDR3 has 15 amino acids. The CDR3 protein is CASSLTSGGSLEQYF. The CDR3 DNA reads TGTGCCAGCTCCCTGACTAGCGGGGGGTCCCTCGAGCAGTACTTC.

V gene TRBV19 combines with J gene TRBJ2-3; a weak D match, TRBD1 (6 bases). The CDR3 loop spans 18 amino acids. Trimming cost V 0 bases and J 2 bases, with 18 bases left between them. CDR1 LNHDA and CDR2 SQIVND come from the germline V gene (reference sequence). The CDR3 DNA sequence: TGTGCCAGTAGTATAGATCAGGGGACATTGGGATACACAGATACGCAGTATTTT. This gives the protein CASSIDQGTLGYTDTQYF.

This clone was counted only a few times. V is TRBV5-5 and J is TRBJ1-6; D is uncertain. The CDR3 runs to 15 residues. Trimming took off 0 bases at V and 7 bases at J, with 11 bases between the two ends. Germline assignment: CDR1 SGHKS and CDR2 YYEKEE (reference sequence). CDR3 nucleotide sequence: TGTGCCAGCAGCTTGGATCGGGGTTGGAATTCACCCCTCCACTTT. This translates into CASSLDRGWNSPLHF.

This chain joins TRBV5-4 and TRBJ1-2; 7 bases align to TRBD1. V was clipped by 3 bases and J by 2 bases; unmatched bases: 7. There are 15 residues in the CDR3. Germline V gene sequence: CDR1 SGHNT, CDR2 YYREEE (reference sequence). CDR3 DNA: TGTGCCAGCAGCTCACCCGGACAGGAAAACTATGGCTACACCTTC. Translation gives CASSSPGQENYGYTF.

The chain employs TRBV9 and TRBJ1-4; TRBD1 is a possible D gene (6 bases). The CDR3 consists of 15 residues. V lost 4 bases and J lost 7, with 17 bases in between. Germline assignment: CDR1 SGDLS and CDR2 YYNGEE. The CDR3 nucleotides are TGTGCCAGCAGCCCCCGGGGGGCCGAGGGTGAAAAACTGTTTTTT. Residues: CASSPRGAEGEKLFF.

The chain uses TRBV2 and TRBJ2-1, with D possibly being TRBD1 (6 bases). Germline CDR1 reads SNHLY; CDR2 reads FYNNEI. The CDR3 runs to 14 residues. V shed 3 bases and J shed 0 bases, with 6 bases lying between them. The CDR3 DNA follows: TGTGCCAGCAGTGAGGACAGCTCCTACAATGAGCAGTTCTTC. It encodes CASSEDSSYNEQFF.

The rearrangement links TRBV18 to TRBJ2-1, with D possibly TRBD1 on 5 matching bases. The CDR3 extends over 16 amino acids. Germline V gives CDR1 KGHSH, CDR2 LQKENI. The V and J ends lost 5 bases and 5 bases respectively, with 19 bases between them. CDR3 in amino acids: CASSSLIGPGNNEQFF. The DNA of the CDR3 is TGTGCCAGCTCATCTTTGATCGGCCCAGGGAACAATGAGCAGTTCTTC.

CDR3 loop: CASSMGDSTGELFF. The CDR3 DNA sequence: TGTGCCAGTAGTATGGGGGACAGCACCGGGGAGCTGTTTTTT. V gene TRBV19 combines with J gene TRBJ2-2, with TRBD1 matching 7 bases. Trimming took 3 bases from V and 4 from J; bases not matched to a gene: 2. The CDR3 consists of 14 residues. Germline V gene data show CDR1 as LNHDA and CDR2 as SQIVND (reference sequence).

The rearrangement uses TRBV6-1 and TRBJ1-2; no clear D. Germline values: CDR1 MNHNS, CDR2 SASEGT. The CDR3 is 14 amino acids. V lost 3 bases and J lost 2, with 10 bases in between. CDR3 sequence (DNA): TGTGCCAGCAGTGATCTCCAGGTCAACTATGGCTACACCTTC. Protein sequence: CASSDLQVNYGYTF.